This T cell receptor (beta chain) was identified during a study of blood T cell repertoires in COVID-19. Study overall: PBMCs, B-cell-depleted T cells, or T cells provided the cDNA or gDNA that made up the material.

This CDR3 spans 12 amino acids. Trimming removed 5 bases at V and 7 bases at J, with 11 bases between. CDR1 and CDR2 from the germline V gene are SGHTA and FQGNSA. Per the original data handling: For nucleated cells, counts were estimated from reference gene primer amplification. Sequencing was performed with immunoSEQ multiplex PCR; in TCRdb, only in-frame clones are kept and a portion is missing. Clonal size and the V and J genes are those of that table, whereas D and trimming came from the DNA. The table has around 130,000 clones, around 87% seen once. This sequence joins TRBV7-2 and TRBJ1-2; no clear D gene. The source of this sequence is a woman aged 60 to 75 with acute or convalescent COVID-19. Sequencing was done on a sample of peripheral blood. Here the CDR3 reads CASSPSEVGYTF. In DNA form, the CDR3 reads TGTGCCAGCAGCCCTTCTGAGGTTGGCTACACCTTC.